Listed here are 28 T cell receptor beta chains from one sample, sequenced in a study of OX40 agonist ivuxolimab in advanced cancers. The table came from immunoSEQ multiplex PCR; TCRdb's copy has only in-frame clones and leaves some out. This table holds about 70,000 clones, just under 80% found once. Specimen: CD4+ or CD8+ T cells sorted from blood, collected in a trial of the OX40 agonist ivuxolimab. Receptor source: an adult with an advanced solid tumor such as melanoma, head and neck, liver or kidney cancer.

This chain's CDR3 is CAWGDPPITDTQYF. Written as DNA, the CDR3 is TGTGCCTGGGGGGACCCCCCAATCACAGATACGCAGTATTTT. This chain links TRBV30 with TRBJ2-3; D may be TRBD1 or TRBD2 (5 bases each). The CDR3 covers 14 residues. Trimming shortened V by 5 bases and J by 2 bases, and 14 bases separated the two germline ends. Germline CDR1 and CDR2: GTSNPN and SVGIG (reference sequence).

A few counts support this clone. J is TRBJ2-1 and V is TRBV14, with D uncertain. The CDR3 sequence is 14 residues long. The germline V gene encodes CDR1 SGHDN and CDR2 FVKESK. The V gene lost 2 bases and the J gene lost 10 bases, with 15 bases spanning the gap. The CDR3 reads CASSQFRPFMEQFF. CDR3 DNA sequence: TGTGCCAGCAGCCAATTTCGCCCATTTATGGAGCAGTTCTTC.

The chain uses TRBV9 and TRBJ2-3, with 14 bases matching TRBD2. The V segment lost 3 bases and the J segment 4 bases; nucleotides outside the gene matches: 13. Looked up from germline, CDR1 is SGDLS and CDR2 is YYNGEE. There are 19 residues in the CDR3. CDR3 bases: TGTGCCAGCAGCGCAACTGCCGGGACTAGCGGGGGATACGCAGATACGCAGTATTTT. Translation: CASSATAGTSGGYADTQYF.

CDR3 coding DNA: TGTGCCAGCAGTTTCGGACACGTTATTGAAAAACTGTTTTTT. Its protein product is CASSFGHVIEKLFF. The V call is TRBV28, the J call TRBJ1-4; a possible D gene is TRBD1 (5 bases). The V end was cut by 3 bases, the J end by 7 bases, with 12 bases between. Per the germline V gene, CDR1 is MDHEN and CDR2 is SYDVKM. CDR3 size: 14 residues.

This clone was seen only once. V and J are TRBV11-2 and TRBJ2-7; TRBD1 is a possible D gene (6 bases). Between the trimmed V and J ends, which lost 2 bases and 3 bases, there was a span of 11 bases. Per the germline V gene, CDR1 is SGHAT and CDR2 is FQNNGV. This CDR3 is 14 amino acids long. The chain's CDR3 is CASSLFPDSYEQYF. CDR3 DNA sequence: TGTGCCAGCAGCTTATTTCCGGACAGCTACGAGCAGTACTTC.

The rearrangement uses TRBV7-8 and TRBJ2-1, with 7 nucleotides matching TRBD2. The CDR3 has 16 residues. Germline CDR1 is SGHVS and CDR2 is FQNEAQ. J gave up 0 bases and V 5 bases, and 7 bases lay outside the gene matches. The CDR3 nucleotides are TGTGCCAGCAGCACCCGGGGGGACCCCTCCTACAATGAGCAGTTCTTC. Encoded protein: CASSTRGDPSYNEQFF.

The J gene is TRBJ1-2, the V gene TRBV6-6, with TRBD1 matching over 7 bases. The CDR3 has 13 amino acids. CDR1 and CDR2 from the germline V gene are MNHNY and SVGAGI (reference sequence). V was clipped by 4 bases and J by 2 bases; unmatched bases: 1. The CDR3 spells CASSLTGNYGYTF. The CDR3 DNA reads TGTGCCAGCAGTTTGACAGGGAACTATGGCTACACCTTC.

The V and J genes are TRBV2 and TRBJ2-7; the match to TRBD1 covers 8 bases. With V trimmed by 7 bases and J by 4 bases, 6 bases remained unmatched. Germline loops: CDR1 SNHLY, CDR2 FYNNEI. The CDR3 spans 13 residues. The CDR3 sequence: CASTWTGRYEQYF. CDR3 sequence (DNA): TGTGCCAGCACGTGGACAGGGAGGTACGAGCAGTACTTC.

The chain has TRBV15 and TRBJ1-1, with D maybe TRBD1 (5 bases). Germline V gene sequence: CDR1 LNHNV, CDR2 YYDKDF (reference sequence). This CDR3 is 14 amino acids long. Deletions cut 0 bases from V and 11 bases from J, with 16 bases between. The chain's CDR3 is CATSRDGARREAFF. DNA of the CDR3: TGTGCCACCAGCAGAGATGGGGCCCGGCGAGAGGCTTTCTTT.

This CDR3 reads CASRKEAGKARAQYF. In nucleotides, the CDR3 is TGTGCCAGCAGGAAGGAAGCGGGAAAAGCTAGGGCCCAGTACTTC. The rearrangement joins TRBV27 to TRBJ2-5; 7 nucleotides match TRBD2. The V gene's germline CDR1 is MNHEY and CDR2 SMNVEV (reference sequence). With V trimmed by 6 bases and J by 9 bases, 16 bases remained unmatched. The CDR3 length is 15 residues.

The chain links TRBV18 to TRBJ1-1, with D tentatively TRBD1 (6 bases). This CDR3 is 14 amino acids long. Germline V gene sequence: CDR1 KGHSH, CDR2 LQKENI. Trimming left V 2 bases short and J 5 bases short, with 12 bases between. DNA of the CDR3: TGTGCCAGCTCACCAAAGGAAGGGGGAACTGAAGCTTTCTTT. Amino acid sequence: CASSPKEGGTEAFF.

This clone was seen just once. The chain combines TRBV5-1 with TRBJ2-5; 11 bases fit TRBD2. The better agreement between TRBJ2-7 and the DNA end casts doubt on the J call. Per the germline V gene, CDR1 is SGHRS and CDR2 is YFSETQ. This CDR3 has 14 amino acids. CDR3 sequence (DNA): TGCGCCAGCAGCGTCCAGACTAGCGGGGACGAGCAGTACTTC. It codes for CASSVQTSGDEQYF.

The V and J genes are TRBV18 and TRBJ1-1, with D perhaps TRBD1 (5 bases). The CDR3 length is 17 residues. The ends were cut back, 6 bases at V and 0 bases at J, with 20 bases in the middle. Germline V gene data show CDR1 as KGHSH and CDR2 as LQKENI. For the CDR3, the DNA is TGTGCCAGCTCCCCGAGCGGCTCGGGACTCATGAACACTGAAGCTTTCTTT. This codes for CASSPSGSGLMNTEAFF. The entire variable domain, with the rest obtained from reference TRBV18 and TRBJ1-1, is as follows: NAGVMQNPRHLVRRRGQEARLRCSPMKGHSHVYWYRQLPEEGLKFMVYLQKENIIDESGMPKERFSAEFPKEGPSILRIQQVVRGDSAAYFCASSPSGSGLMNTEAFFGQGTRLTVV.

This clone was picked up one time. At one end, the junction sequence differs from germline, possibly due to a read error. This chain connects TRBV2 to TRBJ2-3; maybe TRBD2 (5 bases). Germline loops: CDR1 SNHLY, CDR2 FYNNEI. The CDR3 length is 13 residues. In DNA, the CDR3 is TGTGCCCGCAGGCTAGCTGCCACAGATACGCAGTATTTT. Translation gives CARRLAATDTQYF.

The V gene is TRBV2, the J gene TRBJ1-5, with D tentatively TRBD1 (6 bases). The CDR3 extends over 13 amino acids. Trimming removed 4 bases from V and 7 bases from J, with 11 bases in between. Looked up from germline, CDR1 is SNHLY and CDR2 is FYNNEI. The CDR3 loop reads CASSVGGWQPQHF. CDR3 nucleotides: TGTGCCAGCAGTGTTGGGGGCTGGCAGCCCCAGCATTTT.

A single count supports this clone. CDR3 nucleotides: TGTGCCAGCAGCTTGGAAACCCTAAACGAGCAGTACTTC. Its protein is CASSLETLNEQYF. The V call is TRBV5-4, the J call TRBJ2-7; D not resolved. The V gene lost 0 bases and the J gene lost 5 bases, with 9 bases spanning the gap. The germline V gene has CDR1 SGHNT and CDR2 YYREEE (reference sequence). The length of the CDR3 is 13 residues.

The V gene is TRBV5-1, the J gene TRBJ1-4; 7 positions agree with TRBD1. The CDR3 runs 14 residues. The ends lost 4 bases at V and 7 bases at J; junction bases unmatched: 7. Germline lookup yields CDR1 SGHRS and CDR2 YFSETQ. Here the CDR3 reads CASSRQGPSEKLFF. The CDR3, as DNA: TGCGCCAGCAGCCGACAGGGACCGAGTGAAAAACTGTTTTTT.

V gene TRBV19 combines with J gene TRBJ2-5, with D perhaps given as TRBD1 or TRBD2 (5 bases each). V shed 4 bases and J shed 4 bases, with 22 bases lying between them. The CDR3 runs to 17 residues. Per the germline V gene, CDR1 is LNHDA and CDR2 is SQIVND (reference sequence). The CDR3 reads CASSSLRDLKRGETQYF. DNA for the CDR3: TGTGCCAGTAGTAGTCTAAGGGACCTAAAACGAGGAGAGACCCAGTACTTC.

The CDR3 here is CASSLAGTGELFF. Written as DNA, the CDR3 is TGTGCCAGCAGCTTGGCGGGAACCGGGGAGCTGTTTTTT. The chain employs TRBV5-4 and TRBJ2-2, with D tentatively TRBD2 (5 bases). Trimming removed 0 bases from V and 5 bases from J, with 5 bases in between. The CDR3 extends over 13 amino acids. Germline V lookup: CDR1 SGHNT, CDR2 YYREEE (reference sequence).

The chain recombines TRBV27 with TRBJ2-5, with a possible D match to TRBD1 (5 bases). The CDR3 is made up of 14 amino acids. V was pared by 10 bases and J by 4 bases, with 19 bases between. Germline V gene data show CDR1 as MNHEY and CDR2 as SMNVEV (reference sequence). The DNA of the CDR3 is TGTGCCACTAAGTCGTGGGGCGAGACAGAGACCCAGTACTTC. Translation gives CATKSWGETETQYF.

V and J are TRBV25-1 and TRBJ1-1; a possible D gene is TRBD1 (5 bases). The CDR3 runs 12 residues. Germline V CDR1 and CDR2: MGHDK, SYGVNS. V shed 5 bases and J shed 8 bases, with 12 bases lying between them. For the CDR3, the DNA is TGTGCCAGCAGTAGGGGCTGGGCCGAAGCTTTCTTT. It codes for CASSRGWAEAFF.

J is TRBJ2-2 and V is TRBV19; D possibly uses TRBD1 or TRBD2 (7 bases each). Germline V lookup: CDR1 LNHDA, CDR2 SQIVND (reference sequence). V lost 1 base and J lost 6, with 18 bases in between. This CDR3 comprises 17 residues. The CDR3 region is CASSIGGGGSSAGELFF. CDR3 DNA: TGTGCCAGTAGTATAGGAGGGGGCGGGAGTTCGGCCGGGGAGCTGTTTTTT. Drawing the rest from reference TRBV19 and TRBJ2-2, the complete variable domain is DGGITQSPKYLFRKEGQNVTLSCEQNLNHDAMYWYRQDPGQGLRLIYYSQIVNDFQKGDIAEGYSVSREKKESFPLTVTSAQKNPTAFYLCASSIGGGGSSAGELFFGEGSRLTVL.

The chain combines TRBV7-6 with TRBJ2-2; D unresolved. The CDR3 sequence is 13 residues long. CDR1 is SGHVS, CDR2 FNYEAQ, per germline. V was shortened by 6 bases and J by 5 bases, with 10 bases between the two germline ends. The CDR3 DNA reads TGTGCCAGCAGTTCTATATCAACCGGGGAGCTGTTTTTT. This codes for CASSSISTGELFF. Complete variable domain (other parts from reference TRBV7-6 and TRBJ2-2): GAGVSQSPRYKVTKRGQDVALRCDPISGHVSLYWYRQALGQGPEFLTYFNYEAQQDKSGLPNDRFSAERPEGSISTLTIQRTEQRDSAMYRCASSSISTGELFFGEGSRLTVL.

The rearrangement links TRBV7-3 to TRBJ2-3; D not certain. Looked up from germline, CDR1 is SGHTA and CDR2 is FQGTGA. This CDR3 is 15 amino acids long. Trimming took 5 bases from V and 4 from J, leaving 16 bases between them. CDR3 sequence (DNA): TGTGCCAGCAGCGTAGGACGAGTCAGGCCAGATACGCAGTATTTT. Amino acid sequence: CASSVGRVRPDTQYF.

The V gene is TRBV27, the J gene TRBJ2-6, with D unresolved. CDR1 is MNHEY, CDR2 SMNVEV, per germline (reference sequence). V lost 0 bases to trimming and J lost 3 bases, with 6 bases between them. The length of the CDR3 is 15 residues. The CDR3 nucleotides read TGTGCCAGCAGTTTATCCCTAATTGGGGCCAACGTCCTGACTTTC. This translates into CASSLSLIGANVLTF.

This chain joins TRBV19 and TRBJ2-1; 9 bases line up with TRBD1. Germline assignment: CDR1 LNHDA and CDR2 SQIVND (reference sequence). V shed 7 bases, J shed 3 bases, and the junction held 10 bases outside the gene matches. CDR3 length: 16 amino acids. CDR3 residues: CASTTDRGIGYNEQFF. Here the CDR3 DNA reads TGTGCCAGTACCACAGACAGGGGGATAGGCTACAATGAGCAGTTCTTC.

V is TRBV30 and J is TRBJ2-7, with a possible D match to TRBD1 (5 bases). Germline V gene data show CDR1 as GTSNPN and CDR2 as SVGIG (reference sequence). The length of the CDR3 is 13 residues. Trimming removed 0 bases from V and 7 bases from J, with 13 bases in between. CDR3 loop: CAWSVQAGREQYF. CDR3 DNA sequence: TGTGCCTGGAGTGTACAGGCAGGGCGGGAGCAGTACTTC. Looking up the rest from reference TRBV30 and TRBJ2-7 gives the full variable domain: SQTIHQWPATLVQPVGSPLSLECTVEGTSNPNLYWYRQAAGRGLQLLFYSVGIGQISSEVPQNLSASRPQDRQFILSSKKLLLSDSGFYLCAWSVQAGREQYFGPGTRLTVT.

This clone was observed a few times. The rearrangement links TRBV7-2 to TRBJ1-1, with D unresolved. The CDR3 length is 14 residues. Deletions cut 5 bases from V and 1 base from J, with 11 bases between. CDR1 is SGHTA and CDR2 is FQGNSA in the germline V gene. The CDR3 reads CASSPSQWNTEAFF. The DNA of the CDR3 is TGTGCCAGCAGCCCCTCCCAGTGGAACACTGAAGCTTTCTTT.